The present TCR beta chain was sequenced within a study of persistence of HIV-infected CD4 T cells. As concerns this clone: The antigen remains unidentified.

Overlapping HIV-1 Gag 15-mer peptides at 0.85 to 1 ug per peptide per mL were used. Responding CD4+ T cells were sorted by upregulation of both CD40 ligand and CD69. This was the immunoSEQ version 4 assay in survey mode. Here immunoSEQ multiplex PCR was the method, and the copy in TCRdb shows in-frame clones only, minus some. The table lists approximately 20,000 clones, about 62% of them singletons, with under 2.5% in the top ten. The CDR3 length is 13 residues. The germline V gene encodes CDR1 MNHEY and CDR2 SVGAGI. V lost 5 bases and J lost 2; bases outside the gene matches: 1. V is TRBV6-5 and J is TRBJ2-7; 9 bases are a match to TRBD2. The material was CD4+ T cells sorted from PBMCs after roughly 18-hour stimulation, obtained from a patient who received antiretroviral therapy. The TCR was taken from an adult woman with HIV who was CMV-seropositive. This CDR3 is CASSIAGAYEQYF. The CDR3 DNA sequence: TGTGCCAGCAGTATAGCGGGGGCCTACGAGCAGTACTTC.